The T cell receptor (beta chain) under discussion was sequenced for a study of blood T cell repertoires in COVID-19. Study as a whole: Collection of acute and convalescent COVID-19 samples took place in the United States, Italy and Spain. T cells, B-cell-depleted T cells, or PBMCs provided the cDNA or gDNA that served as material.

Authors' processing steps: By means of reference gene primer amplification, nucleated cell counts were estimated. This table comes from immunoSEQ multiplex PCR, and its TCRdb copy is limited to in-frame clones, with some not included. V and J calls and clone size follow that table, whereas D and trimming were derived from the DNA. Of 95,000 to 150,000 clones listed, 75% to 90% were seen once; the top ten hold around 30%. Trimming stripped 0 bases from V and 2 bases from J, with 14 bases between. This CDR3 comprises 16 residues. Germline V lookup: CDR1 MNHEY, CDR2 SVGAGI. Input material: peripheral blood. V is TRBV6-5 and J is TRBJ2-7; D gene ambiguous. The sequence was collected from a man in his sixties or seventies with active or convalescent COVID-19. The CDR3 is CASSYSGFGATYEQYF. The CDR3 DNA follows: TGTGCCAGCAGTTACTCTGGGTTTGGAGCAACCTACGAGCAGTACTTC.